This T cell receptor beta chain was sequenced in a study of T cell responses to AZD1222 COVID-19 vaccine. Overall study findings and caveats: CD4 TCRs linked to vaccination spanned spike, dominating at 160-218 and 743-854.

To note about this clone: Its specificity is not known.

Only in-frame clones appear in the TCRdb table, and some are missing; sequencing was by immunoSEQ multiplex PCR. The sample includes some 100,000 clones, about 86% of them seen just once. The sequence derives from an adult who received the AZD1222 COVID-19 vaccine. The sample was peripheral blood, taken 28 days after the second AZD1222 dose.

The CDR3 is CASSLLLPAGGYEQYF. Here the CDR3 DNA reads TGTGCCAGCAGTTTACTCCTGCCAGCGGGAGGCTACGAGCAGTACTTC. The chain recombines TRBV27 with TRBJ2-7; 9 nucleotides line up with TRBD2. V was pared by 2 bases and J by 3 bases, with 8 bases of the junction left unmatched. Looked up from germline, CDR1 is MNHEY and CDR2 is SMNVEV (reference sequence). This CDR3 is built from 16 residues.